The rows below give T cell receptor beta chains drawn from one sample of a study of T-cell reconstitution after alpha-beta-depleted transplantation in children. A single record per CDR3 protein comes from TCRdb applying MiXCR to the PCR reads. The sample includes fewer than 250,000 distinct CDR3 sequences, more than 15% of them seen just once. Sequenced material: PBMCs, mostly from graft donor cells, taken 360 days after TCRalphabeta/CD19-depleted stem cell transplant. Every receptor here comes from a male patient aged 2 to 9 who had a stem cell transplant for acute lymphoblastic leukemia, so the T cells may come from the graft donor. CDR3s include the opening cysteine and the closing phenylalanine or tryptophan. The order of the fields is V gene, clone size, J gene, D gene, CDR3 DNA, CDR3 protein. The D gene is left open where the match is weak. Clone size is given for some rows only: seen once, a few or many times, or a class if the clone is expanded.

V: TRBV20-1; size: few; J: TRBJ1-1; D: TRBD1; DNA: TGCAGTGCCTCTCGCAGGACAGGGGTGTGGATGGCTACGACTGAAGCTTTCTTT; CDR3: CSASRRTGVWMATTEAFF
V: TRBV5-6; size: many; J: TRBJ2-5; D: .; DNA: TGTGCCAGCAGCTTGGTTTGGGCCAGGTTACAAGAGACCCAGTACTTC; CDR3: CASSLVWARLQETQYF
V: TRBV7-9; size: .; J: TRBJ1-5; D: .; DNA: TGTGCCAGCAGCTTCGCTTGGGGGGGCAATCAGCCCCAGCATTTT; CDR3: CASSFAWGGNQPQHF
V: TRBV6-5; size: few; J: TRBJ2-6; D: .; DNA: TGTGCCAGCAGTTACGATGATGGGGCCAACGTCCTGACTTTC; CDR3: CASSYDDGANVLTF
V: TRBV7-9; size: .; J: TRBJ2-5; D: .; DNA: TGTGCCAGCAGCCGGGGGGCTGAGACCCAGTACTTC; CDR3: CASSRGAETQYF
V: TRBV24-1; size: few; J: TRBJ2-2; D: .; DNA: TGTGCCACCAGTGCCCCTGGCGGGGCGAACACCGGGGAGCTGTTTTTT; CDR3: CATSAPGGANTGELFF
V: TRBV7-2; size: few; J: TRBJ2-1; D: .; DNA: TGTGCCAGCAGCTTAACTCCGCCCGGGGTTGAGCAGTTCTTC; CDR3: CASSLTPPGVEQFF
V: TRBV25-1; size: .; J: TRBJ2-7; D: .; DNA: TGTGCCAGCAGTGAGCTGTGGGACGTTGAGCAGTACTTC; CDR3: CASSELWDVEQYF
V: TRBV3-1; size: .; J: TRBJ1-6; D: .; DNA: TGTGCCAGCAGCCAAGTATTGAGTCTTTCACCCCTCCACTTT; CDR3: CASSQVLSLSPLHF
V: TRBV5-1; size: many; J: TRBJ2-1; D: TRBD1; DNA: TGCGCCAGCAGCTTGGGACAGGGGGCCCCAGCGGGGGTATTTAACAATGAGCAGTTCTTC; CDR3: CASSLGQGAPAGVFNNEQFF
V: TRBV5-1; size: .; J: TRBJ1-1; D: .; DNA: TGCGCCAGCAGCCATCGGACCGCAGTTGAAGCTTTCTTT; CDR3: CASSHRTAVEAFF
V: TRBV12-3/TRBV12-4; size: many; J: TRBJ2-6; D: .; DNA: TGTGCCAGCATACTGTCTGGGGCCAACGTCCTGACTTTC; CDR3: CASILSGANVLTF
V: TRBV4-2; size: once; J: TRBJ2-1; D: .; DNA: TGTGCCAGCACCCTATCAGGGCTCTCCTACAATGAGCAGTTCTTC; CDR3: CASTLSGLSYNEQFF
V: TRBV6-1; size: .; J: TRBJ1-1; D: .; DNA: TGTGCCAGCAGCCCTGGGTCCCAGGAGAACACTGAAGCTTTCTTT; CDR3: CASSPGSQENTEAFF
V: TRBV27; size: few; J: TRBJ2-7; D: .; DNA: TGTGCCAGCTGCGCCGGGGGGCGTGAGCAGTACTTC; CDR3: CASCAGGREQYF
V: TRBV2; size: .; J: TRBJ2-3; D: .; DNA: TGTGCCAGCAGAGGGACGCCAGATACGCAGTATTTT; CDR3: CASRGTPDTQYF
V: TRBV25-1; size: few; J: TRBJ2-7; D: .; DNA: TGTGCCAGCAGTGAATATAGGGATCAGTACTTC; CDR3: CASSEYRDQYF
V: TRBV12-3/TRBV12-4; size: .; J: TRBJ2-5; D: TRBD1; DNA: TGTGCCAGCAGCCTCCGCCCAGGGGGAGTCAAGACCCAGTACTTC; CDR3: CASSLRPGGVKTQYF
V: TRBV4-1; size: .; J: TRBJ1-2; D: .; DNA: TGCGCCAGCAGCCAAGACGAGCCGGCTAACTATGGCTACACCTTC; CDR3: CASSQDEPANYGYTF
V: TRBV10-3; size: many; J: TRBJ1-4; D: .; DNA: TGTGCCATCAGTGAAGATCCGGGGATCACTAATGAAAAACTGTTTTTT; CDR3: CAISEDPGITNEKLFF
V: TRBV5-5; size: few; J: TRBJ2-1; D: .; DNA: TGTGCCAGCAGCCAAGCTACAGGTTTCTCCTACAATGAGCAGTTCTTC; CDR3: CASSQATGFSYNEQFF
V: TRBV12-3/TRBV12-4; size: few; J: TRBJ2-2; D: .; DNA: TGTGCCAGCAGTCCCGACTGGGGGGGCGGCGCCGGGGAGCTGTTTTTT; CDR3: CASSPDWGGGAGELFF
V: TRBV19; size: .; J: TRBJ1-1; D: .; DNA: TGTGCCACCTCAGGGGCCCTGAACACTGAAGCTTTCTTT; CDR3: CATSGALNTEAFF
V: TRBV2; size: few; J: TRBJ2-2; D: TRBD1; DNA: TGTGCCAGCAGCAGGGACAGACACACCGGGGAGCTGTTTTTT; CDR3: CASSRDRHTGELFF
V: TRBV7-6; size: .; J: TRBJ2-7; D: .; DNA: TGTGCCAGCACCAGCAGGGGTAGCGAGCAGTACTTC; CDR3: CASTSRGSEQYF
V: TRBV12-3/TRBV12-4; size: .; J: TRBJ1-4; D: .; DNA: TGTGCCAGCAGTTTAGCGCTGGGGCGGAAGGCTAATGAAAAACTGTTTTTT; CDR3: CASSLALGRKANEKLFF
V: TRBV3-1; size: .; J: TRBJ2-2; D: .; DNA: TGTGCCAGCAGCCAAGTACCCGGGGGAAACACCGGGGAGCTGTTTTTT; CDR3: CASSQVPGGNTGELFF
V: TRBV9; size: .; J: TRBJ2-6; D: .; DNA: TGTGCCAGCAGCGTAGAGGGGGGGATTATCTCTGGGGCCAACGTCCTGACTTTC; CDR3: CASSVEGGIISGANVLTF
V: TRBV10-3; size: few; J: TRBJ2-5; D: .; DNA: TGTGCCATCAGTGCGACAGAAGTCTTGGAGACCCAGTACTTC; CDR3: CAISATEVLETQYF
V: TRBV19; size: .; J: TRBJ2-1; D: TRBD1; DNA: TGTGCCAGTAGTACCCGGGACAGGGTTTACAATGAGCAGTTCTTC; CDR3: CASSTRDRVYNEQFF
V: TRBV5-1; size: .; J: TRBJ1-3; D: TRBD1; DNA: TGCGCCAGCAGCCACGGGAGAGACAGGGCTGGAAACACCATATATTTT; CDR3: CASSHGRDRAGNTIYF
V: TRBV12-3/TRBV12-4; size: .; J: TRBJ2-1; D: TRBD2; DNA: TGTGCCAGCAGTTTGGGCGGGGGGGTTGACTACAATGAGCAGTTCTTC; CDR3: CASSLGGGVDYNEQFF
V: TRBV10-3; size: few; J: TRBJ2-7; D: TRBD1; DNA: TGTGCCATCAGTGAGAGGACAGGCTACATCTACGAGCAGTACTTC; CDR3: CAISERTGYIYEQYF
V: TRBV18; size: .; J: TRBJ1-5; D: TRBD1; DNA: TGTGCCAGCTCACCACTTCAGGGGGCTGGTCAGCCCCAGCATTTT; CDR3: CASSPLQGAGQPQHF
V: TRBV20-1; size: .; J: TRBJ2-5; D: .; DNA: TGCAGTGCTCGGACGGTCGAGACCCAGTACTTC; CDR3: CSARTVETQYF
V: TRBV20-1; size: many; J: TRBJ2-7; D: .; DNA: TGCAGTGCTAGGGGAGGGGGCAGGTACGAGCAGTACTTC; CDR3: CSARGGGRYEQYF
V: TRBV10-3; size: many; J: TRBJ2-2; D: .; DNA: TGTGCCATCACCGCGGCTGTGTCGAACACCGGGGAGCTGTTTTTT; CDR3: CAITAAVSNTGELFF
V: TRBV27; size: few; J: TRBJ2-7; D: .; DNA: TGTGCCAGCAAGAATTGGGTTCTTAACGGAAAGTACTTC; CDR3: CASKNWVLNGKYF
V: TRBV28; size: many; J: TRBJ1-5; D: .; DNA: TGTGCCAGCAGTGCCCCTGAGACAGAGAGATCGGGCGTGGCCCAGCATTTT; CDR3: CASSAPETERSGVAQHF
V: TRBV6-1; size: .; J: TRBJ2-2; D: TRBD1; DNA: TGTGCCAGCAGACAGGGGGCGGACACCGGGGAGCTGTTTTTT; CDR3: CASRQGADTGELFF
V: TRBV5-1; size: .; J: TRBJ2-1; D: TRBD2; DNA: TGCGCCAGCAGCCCATGGGGGGGGGATACGGACAATGAGCAGTTCTTC; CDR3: CASSPWGGDTDNEQFF
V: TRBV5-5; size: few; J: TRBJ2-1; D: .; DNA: TGTGCCAGCAGCTCCTCGGGCCGCTGGGATGAGCAGTTCTTC; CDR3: CASSSSGRWDEQFF
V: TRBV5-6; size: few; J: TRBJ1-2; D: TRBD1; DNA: TGTGCCAGCAGCCGGGGACAGCTCTATGGCTACACCTTC; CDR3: CASSRGQLYGYTF
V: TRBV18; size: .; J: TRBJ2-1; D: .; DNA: TGTGCCAGCTCACCACCCACAGGTGTAAATGAGCAGTTCTTC; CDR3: CASSPPTGVNEQFF
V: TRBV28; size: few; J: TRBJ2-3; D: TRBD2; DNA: TGTGCCAGCACCGGGGCGGGAGGCACAGATACGCAGTATTTT; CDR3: CASTGAGGTDTQYF
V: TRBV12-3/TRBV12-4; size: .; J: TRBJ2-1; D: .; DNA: TGTGCCAGCAGTTTTGGGTCATCCGGAGCAAATGAGCAGTTCTTC; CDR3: CASSFGSSGANEQFF
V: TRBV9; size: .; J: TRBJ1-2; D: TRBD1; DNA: TGTGCCAGCAGCGAGACAGGGGGCCACTATGGCTACACCTTC; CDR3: CASSETGGHYGYTF
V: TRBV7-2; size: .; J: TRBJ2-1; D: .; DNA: TGTGCCAGCAGCTTTGTTGGGGAGCAGTTCTTC; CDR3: CASSFVGEQFF
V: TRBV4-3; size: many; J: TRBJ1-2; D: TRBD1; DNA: TGCGCCAGCAGCCAAGATTTGCAGGGGGCGTATGGCTACACCTTC; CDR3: CASSQDLQGAYGYTF
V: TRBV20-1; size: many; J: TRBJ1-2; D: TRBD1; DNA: TGCAGTGCTTATACCGGGACAGGCTATGGCTACACCTTC; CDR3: CSAYTGTGYGYTF
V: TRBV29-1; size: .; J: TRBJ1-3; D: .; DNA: TGCAGCGTTGAACGCCCAAACACCATATATTTT; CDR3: CSVERPNTIYF
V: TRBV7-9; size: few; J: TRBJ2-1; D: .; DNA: TGTGCCAGCAGCTTAAGGGGGGCGGTCGACAATGAGCAGTTCTTC; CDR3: CASSLRGAVDNEQFF
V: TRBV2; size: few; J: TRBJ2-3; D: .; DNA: TGTGCCAGCAGTTTCGAGACTAGGTTCCTGCGGAGACATCCAGATACGCAGTATTTT; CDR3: CASSFETRFLRRHPDTQYF
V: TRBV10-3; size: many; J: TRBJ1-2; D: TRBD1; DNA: TGTGCCATCAGTGAGTCCCCGACAGGGAGAAGCTACACCTTC; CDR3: CAISESPTGRSYTF
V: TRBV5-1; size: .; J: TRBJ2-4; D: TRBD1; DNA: TGCGCCAGCAGCCGCTTTCACAGGGGGCGAAATCCTCTAGCCTTTCAGTACTTC; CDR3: CASSRFHRGRNPLAFQYF
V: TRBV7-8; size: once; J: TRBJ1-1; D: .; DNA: TGTGTCTCCCGGAGGGGGGCCATGAACACTGAAGCTTTCTTT; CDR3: CVSRRGAMNTEAFF
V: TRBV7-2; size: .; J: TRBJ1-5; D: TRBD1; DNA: TGTGCCAGCAGCCGAGGGGGACAGGGGTCGAATCAGCCCCAGCATTTT; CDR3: CASSRGGQGSNQPQHF